The rows below give T cell receptor beta chains drawn from one sample of a study of blood T cell repertoires in COVID-19. Produced via immunoSEQ multiplex PCR; TCRdb's table is partial and in-frame only. The sample consists of approximately 150,000 clones, more than 75% of them appearing once. The sequenced sample was peripheral blood. These receptors were collected from a man aged 65 to 79 with active COVID-19. CDR3s include the opening cysteine and the closing phenylalanine or tryptophan. D genes are given only for firm matches. The size field is filled for only some rows; it gives once, few, many or a size class.

clone size: once; V gene: TRBV29-1; J gene: TRBJ2-3; D gene: TRBD1; CDR3 DNA: TGCAGCGTTGCGGGACAGCCGGGTCAGAGCACAGATACGCAGTATTTT; CDR3 protein: CSVAGQPGQSTDTQYF
clone size: NA; V gene: TRBV6-5; J gene: TRBJ1-1; D gene: TRBD1; CDR3 DNA: TGTGCCAGCGACACCGGGACAGGGATTGGAGCTTTCTTT; CDR3 protein: CASDTGTGIGAFF
clone size: NA; V gene: TRBV6-1; J gene: TRBJ2-7; D gene: NA; CDR3 DNA: TGTGCCAGCAGTGAACCGACAGTTTACGAGCAGTACTTC; CDR3 protein: CASSEPTVYEQYF
clone size: NA; V gene: TRBV7-3; J gene: TRBJ1-2; D gene: TRBD1; CDR3 DNA: TGTGCCAGCAGCTATACGACAGGGTCTGGCTACACCTTC; CDR3 protein: CASSYTTGSGYTF
clone size: few; V gene: TRBV5-6; J gene: TRBJ1-3; D gene: NA; CDR3 DNA: TGTGCCAGCAGCTTGTGGTCGGGGAGCTCTGGAAACACCATATATTTT; CDR3 protein: CASSLWSGSSGNTIYF
clone size: NA; V gene: TRBV5-1; J gene: TRBJ2-5; D gene: TRBD1; CDR3 DNA: TGCGCCAGCAGCCCCGAAGGGACAGGGAGGGAGACCCAGTACTTC; CDR3 protein: CASSPEGTGRETQYF
clone size: NA; V gene: TRBV21-1; J gene: TRBJ2-5; D gene: NA; CDR3 DNA: TGTGCCAGCAGCGGCCGGGACAGGGTGAGGGAGACCCAGTACTTC; CDR3 protein: CASSGRDRVRETQYF
clone size: NA; V gene: TRBV7-3; J gene: TRBJ2-3; D gene: TRBD1; CDR3 DNA: TGTGCCAGCAGCTGGACAGGGGGGACCACAGATACGCAGTATTTT; CDR3 protein: CASSWTGGTTDTQYF
clone size: once; V gene: TRBV6-6; J gene: TRBJ2-7; D gene: TRBD2; CDR3 DNA: TGTGCCAGCAGTCCAGGGACTAGCGGGAGCTCATCCTACGAGCAGTACTTC; CDR3 protein: CASSPGTSGSSSYEQYF
clone size: once; V gene: TRBV5-4; J gene: TRBJ2-2; D gene: TRBD1; CDR3 DNA: TGTGCCAGCAGACGGGACAGAAACACCGGGGAGCTGTTTTTT; CDR3 protein: CASRRDRNTGELFF
clone size: NA; V gene: TRBV7-6; J gene: TRBJ2-7; D gene: TRBD2; CDR3 DNA: TGTGCCAGCAGCTTAGGAGCGGGAGCTGGGGAGCAGTACTTC; CDR3 protein: CASSLGAGAGEQYF
clone size: NA; V gene: TRBV19; J gene: TRBJ1-2; D gene: NA; CDR3 DNA: TGTGCCAGTGCCGGACAGCTTAACTATGGCTACACCTTC; CDR3 protein: CASAGQLNYGYTF
clone size: NA; V gene: TRBV20-1; J gene: TRBJ2-3; D gene: TRBD1; CDR3 DNA: TGCAGTGCTAGTAGACAGGGCGGTCAGTATTTT; CDR3 protein: CSASRQGGQYF
clone size: NA; V gene: TRBV20-1; J gene: TRBJ1-1; D gene: NA; CDR3 DNA: TGCAGTGCTAGTCCCAGTCAGAGGGCTTTCTTT; CDR3 protein: CSASPSQRAFF
clone size: NA; V gene: TRBV9; J gene: TRBJ2-1; D gene: NA; CDR3 DNA: TGTGCCAGCAGCGCGGGAGCAGCAGTTGAGCAGTTCTTC; CDR3 protein: CASSAGAAVEQFF
clone size: once; V gene: TRBV3-1/TRBV3-2; J gene: TRBJ2-7; D gene: TRBD2; CDR3 DNA: TGTGCCAGCAGCCGGTCGACCGGGACTAGCGGGAGTCACGAGCAGTACTTC; CDR3 protein: CASSRSTGTSGSHEQYF
clone size: NA; V gene: TRBV6-5; J gene: TRBJ1-1; D gene: NA; CDR3 DNA: TGTGCCAGCTCCAAGTGGAGCGCTGAAGCTTTCTTT; CDR3 protein: CASSKWSAEAFF
clone size: NA; V gene: TRBV7-9; J gene: TRBJ1-1; D gene: NA; CDR3 DNA: TGTGCCAGCAGCCTCGGAGGGATCACTGAAGCTTTCTTT; CDR3 protein: CASSLGGITEAFF
clone size: NA; V gene: TRBV19; J gene: TRBJ1-2; D gene: NA; CDR3 DNA: TGTGCCAGCAAGGCTGCGGGTGGCTACACCTTC; CDR3 protein: CASKAAGGYTF
clone size: once; V gene: TRBV5-1; J gene: TRBJ1-2; D gene: TRBD1; CDR3 DNA: TGCGCCAGCAGCCAGGGACAGTTCTATGGCTACACCTTC; CDR3 protein: CASSQGQFYGYTF
clone size: NA; V gene: TRBV24-1; J gene: TRBJ2-3; D gene: NA; CDR3 DNA: TGTGCCACCAGCTCAGGGACTCCAGATACGCAGTATTTT; CDR3 protein: CATSSGTPDTQYF
clone size: NA; V gene: TRBV9; J gene: TRBJ2-3; D gene: NA; CDR3 DNA: TGTGCCAGCAGCGCGCGGGGGCCTAGGTCGGGCACAGATACGCAGTATTTT; CDR3 protein: CASSARGPRSGTDTQYF